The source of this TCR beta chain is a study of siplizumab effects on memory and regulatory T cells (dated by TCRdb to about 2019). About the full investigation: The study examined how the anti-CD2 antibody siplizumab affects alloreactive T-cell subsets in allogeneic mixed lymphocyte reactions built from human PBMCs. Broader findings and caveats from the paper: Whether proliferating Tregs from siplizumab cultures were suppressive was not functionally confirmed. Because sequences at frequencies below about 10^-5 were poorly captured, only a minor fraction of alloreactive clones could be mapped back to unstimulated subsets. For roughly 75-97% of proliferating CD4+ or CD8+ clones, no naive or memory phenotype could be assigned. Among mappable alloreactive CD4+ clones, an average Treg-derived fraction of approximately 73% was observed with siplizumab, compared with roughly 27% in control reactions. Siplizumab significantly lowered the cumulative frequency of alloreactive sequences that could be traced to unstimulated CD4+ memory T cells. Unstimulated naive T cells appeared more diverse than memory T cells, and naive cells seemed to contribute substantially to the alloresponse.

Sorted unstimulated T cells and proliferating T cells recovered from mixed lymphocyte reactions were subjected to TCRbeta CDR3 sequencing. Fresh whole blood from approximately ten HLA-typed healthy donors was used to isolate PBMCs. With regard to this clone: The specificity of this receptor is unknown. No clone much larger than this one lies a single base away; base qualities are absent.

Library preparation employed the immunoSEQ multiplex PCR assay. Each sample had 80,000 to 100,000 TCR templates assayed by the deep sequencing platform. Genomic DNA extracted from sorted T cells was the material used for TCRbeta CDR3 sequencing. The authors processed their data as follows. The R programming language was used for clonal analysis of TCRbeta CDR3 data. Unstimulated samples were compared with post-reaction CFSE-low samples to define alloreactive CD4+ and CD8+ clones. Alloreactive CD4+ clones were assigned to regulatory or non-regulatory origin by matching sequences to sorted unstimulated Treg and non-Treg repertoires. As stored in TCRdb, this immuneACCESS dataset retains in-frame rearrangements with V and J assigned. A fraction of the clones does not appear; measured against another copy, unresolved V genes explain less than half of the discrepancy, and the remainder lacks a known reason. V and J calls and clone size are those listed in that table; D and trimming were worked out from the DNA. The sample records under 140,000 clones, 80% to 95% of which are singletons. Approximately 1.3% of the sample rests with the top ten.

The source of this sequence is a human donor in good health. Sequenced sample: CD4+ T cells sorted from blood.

The nucleotide sequence is TGTGCCAGTAGTATGGACAGCATCTATGGCTACACCTTC. It translates as CASSMDSIYGYTF. The V and J genes are TRBV19 and TRBJ1-2; a tentative D match to TRBD1 spans 6 bases. Spanning cysteine to phenylalanine, the CDR3 consists of 13 amino acids. Only the CDR3 DNA is retained, 39 bases long and in frame from the first base. V was cut back by 3 bases and J by 4 bases, leaving a gap of 9 bases between them. Taken from the germline V gene (reference sequence), the CDR1 and CDR2 loops are LNHDA and SQIVND.